This TCR beta chain derives from a study of control samples from healthy donors and cancer patients. The V end lost 2 bases, the J end lost 3 bases, and 15 bases lay between the germline ends. Per germline, CDR1 LGHDT and CDR2 YNNKEL (reference sequence). The CDR3 is 16 amino acids. Here immunoSEQ multiplex PCR was the method, and the copy in TCRdb shows in-frame clones only, minus some. The repertoire consists of 95,000 to 100,000 clones, with around 80% occurring once and the leading ten covering approximately 2%. This chain uses TRBV3-1 (or the pseudogene TRBV3-2) with TRBJ2-3, with D perhaps matching TRBD2 (5 bases). The sample comprised blood. The origin of this receptor is a man aged 55 to 70 in good health. In DNA, the CDR3 is TGTGCCAGCAGCCAACGGACTGACCCAGGTACAGATACGCAGTATTTT. Its translation is CASSQRTDPGTDTQYF.